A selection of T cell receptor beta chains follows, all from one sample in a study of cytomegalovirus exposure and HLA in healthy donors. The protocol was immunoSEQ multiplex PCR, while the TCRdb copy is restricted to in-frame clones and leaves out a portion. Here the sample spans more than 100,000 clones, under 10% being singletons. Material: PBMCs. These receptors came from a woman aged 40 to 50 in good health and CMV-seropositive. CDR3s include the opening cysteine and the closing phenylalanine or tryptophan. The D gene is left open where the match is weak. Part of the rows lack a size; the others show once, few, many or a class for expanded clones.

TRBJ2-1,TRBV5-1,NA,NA,TGCGCCAGCAGCTTGGGGCAGGGTAGCTCCTACAATGAGCAGTTCTTC,CASSLGQGSSYNEQFF
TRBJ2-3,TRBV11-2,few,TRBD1,TGTGCCAGCAGCTTAAGACAGGGGGCCGATGATGCAGATACGCAGTATTTT,CASSLRQGADDADTQYF
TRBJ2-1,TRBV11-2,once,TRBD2,TGTGCCAGCAGCTTAGGTGCGGGGGGGGAGCAGTTCTTC,CASSLGAGGEQFF
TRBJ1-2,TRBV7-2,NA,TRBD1,TGTGCCAGCACCATCACCGGACAGGTCTATGGCTACACCTTC,CASTITGQVYGYTF
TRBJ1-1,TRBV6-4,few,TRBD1,TGTGCCAGCAGACTAGACAGGGGAAAGGCTGAAGCTTTCTTT,CASRLDRGKAEAFF
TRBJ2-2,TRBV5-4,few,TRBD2,TGTGCCAGCAGCTTCGGCGGGGGGTCGAACACCGGGGAGCTGTTTTTT,CASSFGGGSNTGELFF
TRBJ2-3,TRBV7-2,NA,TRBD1,TGTGCCAGCAGCCGGACAGGGCCCACAGATACGCAGTATTTT,CASSRTGPTDTQYF
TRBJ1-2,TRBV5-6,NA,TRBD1,TGTGCCAGCAGCTCGGGACAGCACTATGGCTACACCTTC,CASSSGQHYGYTF
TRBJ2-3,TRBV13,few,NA,TGTGCCAGCAGCCCCCCTGTAGGATTCGAGGTGGGAGATACGCAGTATTTT,CASSPPVGFEVGDTQYF
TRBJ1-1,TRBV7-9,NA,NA,TGTGCCAGCAGCCGGAGGGCTGAGGGAGAAGCTTTCTTT,CASSRRAEGEAFF
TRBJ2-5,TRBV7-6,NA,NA,TGTGCCAGCAGCGAGAGGCAACAAGAGACCCAGTACTTC,CASSERQQETQYF
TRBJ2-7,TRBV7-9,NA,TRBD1,TGTGCCAGCAGCATAGGGGACAGCTACGAGCAGTACTTC,CASSIGDSYEQYF
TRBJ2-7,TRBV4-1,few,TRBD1,TGCGCCAGCAGCCAAGAGCAGGGGGTTGGCGAGCAGTACTTC,CASSQEQGVGEQYF
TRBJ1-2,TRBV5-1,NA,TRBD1,TGCGCCAGCAGCCCTTTCGACAGGGACCTAGCTAACTATTGCTACACCTTC,CASSPFDRDLANYCYTF
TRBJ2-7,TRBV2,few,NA,TGTGCCAGCCACGTAGGGGCTCTCTCCTACGAGCAGTACTTC,CASHVGALSYEQYF
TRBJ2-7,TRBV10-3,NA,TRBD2,TGTGCCATCCGCGGGGGGAGCTCCTACGAGCAGTACTTC,CAIRGGSSYEQYF
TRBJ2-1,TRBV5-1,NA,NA,TGCGCCAGCAGCGTGAGGGCGAGCAATGAGCAGTTCTTC,CASSVRASNEQFF
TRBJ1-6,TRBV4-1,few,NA,TGCGCCAGCAGCCGCATAGGGGCTGGAAATTCACCCCTCCACTTT,CASSRIGAGNSPLHF
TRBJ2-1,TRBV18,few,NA,TGTGCCAGCTCACCTTACTCCTACAATGAGCAGTTCTTC,CASSPYSYNEQFF
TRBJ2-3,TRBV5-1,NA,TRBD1,TGCGCCAGCAGCTTGGGTCGGGACAGTGGCACAGATACGCAGTATTTT,CASSLGRDSGTDTQYF
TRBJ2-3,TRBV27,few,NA,TGTGCCAGTTCTGAGCTTTTTCCTAGCACAGATACGCAGTATTTT,CASSELFPSTDTQYF
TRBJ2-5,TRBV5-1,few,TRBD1,TGCGCCAGCAGCTTGGGGACAGGGCAGCAAGAGACCCAGTACTTC,CASSLGTGQQETQYF
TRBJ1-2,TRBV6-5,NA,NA,TGTGCCAGCAGCCAGGGCCTTAGTCGGGGCTACACCTTC,CASSQGLSRGYTF
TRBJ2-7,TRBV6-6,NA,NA,TGTGCCAGCAGTTATAGGACCCCTGGGAGCGAGCAGTACTTC,CASSYRTPGSEQYF
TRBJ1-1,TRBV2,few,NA,TGTGCCAGCGACAAGATCTTGAACACTGAAGCCTTCTTT,CASDKILNTEAFF
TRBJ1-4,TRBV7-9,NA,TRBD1,TGTGCCAGCAGCTCCGGGACAGTTAATGAAAAACTGTTTTTT,CASSSGTVNEKLFF
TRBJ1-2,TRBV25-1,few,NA,TGTGCCACCCCTGATGCGGTTGGCTACACCTTC,CATPDAVGYTF
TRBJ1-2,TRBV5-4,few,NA,TGTGCCAGCAGCTTGGGGGGGGGCCATGACAGGAGCTATGGCTACACCTTC,CASSLGGGHDRSYGYTF
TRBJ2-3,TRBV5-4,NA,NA,TGTGCCAGCAGCTTTGGACTCCCTTTGAGCACAGATACGCAGTATTTT,CASSFGLPLSTDTQYF
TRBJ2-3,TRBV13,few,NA,TGTGCCAGCACCCCCCGCTCCGGTGGCACAGATACGCAGTATTTT,CASTPRSGGTDTQYF
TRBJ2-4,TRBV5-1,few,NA,TGCGCCAGCAGCTTAGGTCCCAGGGGCATTCAGTACTTC,CASSLGPRGIQYF
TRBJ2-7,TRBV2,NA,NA,TGTGCCAGCAGGGTCAGGGGCTCCTACGAGCAGTACTTC,CASRVRGSYEQYF
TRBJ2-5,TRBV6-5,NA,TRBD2,TGTGCCAGCAGATTAGCGGGGGGCCGGGAGACCCAGTACTTC,CASRLAGGRETQYF
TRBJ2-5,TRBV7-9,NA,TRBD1,TGTGCCAGCAGCGCCCGACAGGGGGCGGGAGAGACCCAGTACTTC,CASSARQGAGETQYF
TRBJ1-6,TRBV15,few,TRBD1,TGTGCCACCAGCCCTCGGACAGGGGTAAATTCACCCCTCCACTTT,CATSPRTGVNSPLHF
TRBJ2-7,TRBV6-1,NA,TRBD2,TGTGCCAGCAATTTGGGCGGGGGGGTCTACGAGCAGTACTTC,CASNLGGGVYEQYF
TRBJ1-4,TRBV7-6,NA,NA,TGTGCCAGCAGCCCAGAGACAGGTGAAAAACTGTTTTTT,CASSPETGEKLFF
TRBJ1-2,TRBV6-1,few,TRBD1,TGTGCCAGCAGTTATGGGACAGGAGGCTATGGCTACACCTTC,CASSYGTGGYGYTF